These T cell receptor beta chains were read from a single sample in a study of blood T cell repertoires in COVID-19. Sequencing was performed with immunoSEQ multiplex PCR; in TCRdb, only in-frame clones are kept and a portion is missing. This table has about 24,000 clones, about nine tenths appearing once. Specimen: peripheral blood. These receptors originate from a man between 45 and 60 years old with active COVID-19. The CDR3 runs from the conserved cysteine through the conserved F or W. A D gene is named only where the DNA matches it firmly. A clone size is listed for some rows: how often the clone was seen (once, few, many), or a class if it is expanded.

TRBJ2-3 TRBV25-1 16 NA TRBD1 TGTGCCAGCAGTGAACCGGGACAGGGTCGCACAGATACGCAGTATTTT CASSEPGQGRTDTQYF
TRBJ1-1 TRBV6-1 15 NA TRBD1 TGTGCCAGCAGTGACCAGACAGGGGGCGTTACTGAAGCTTTCTTT CASSDQTGGVTEAFF
TRBJ2-2 TRBV19 15 NA NA TGTGCCAGTAGCGAGATAGGGGGAAGGACCGGGGAGCTGTTTTTT CASSEIGGRTGELFF
TRBJ1-1 TRBV7-8 16 NA NA TGTGCCAGCAGCTTAGAGGTGGTGCGGGCGAACACTGAAGCTTTCTTT CASSLEVVRANTEAFF
TRBJ1-2 TRBV6-4 15 NA NA TGTGCCAGCAGTCGGTCGTTGTTCGATCCTAATGGCTACACCTTC CASSRSLFDPNGYTF
TRBJ1-2 TRBV29-1 14 NA TRBD1 TGCAGCCTTCAAAATCCGGGACAGGACTATGGCTACACCTTC CSLQNPGQDYGYTF
TRBJ2-5 TRBV7-2 17 once TRBD2 TGTGCCAGCAGCCTCAGACCCGCTAGCGGAGGTGGTGAGACCCAGTACTTC CASSLRPASGGGETQYF
TRBJ2-2 TRBV4-3 14 NA NA TGCGCCAGCAGCCAAGTTCGCGGTGTCTCGGAGCTGTTTTTT CASSQVRGVSELFF
TRBJ2-1 TRBV6-4 15 NA TRBD1 TGTGCCAGCAGTACCACAGGGGGTTTGGAATCTGAGCAGTTCTTC CASSTTGGLESEQFF
TRBJ2-3 TRBV11-3 20 NA TRBD2 TGTGCCAGCAGCTTAGGTCCCCAACGGGGGGGACCGTGGGGCACAGATACGCAGTATTTT CASSLGPQRGGPWGTDTQYF
TRBJ2-3 TRBV13 17 NA TRBD2 TGTGCCAGCAGCTTACCCCCGGGACTGCGGGGGGGAGATACGCAGTATTTT CASSLPPGLRGGDTQYF
TRBJ2-3 TRBV6-4 16 NA TRBD2 TGTGCCAGCAGTGACTCTGGCGGGGGGGCGATAGATACGCAGTATTTT CASSDSGGGAIDTQYF
TRBJ2-3 TRBV28 16 NA TRBD1 TGTGCCAGCAGCACGGGTGGCAGGGGGCAAGCAGATACGCAGTATTTT CASSTGGRGQADTQYF
TRBJ1-5 TRBV19 13 NA NA TGTGCCAGTAGTATGCGGGCAGTTCAGCCCCAGCATTTT CASSMRAVQPQHF
TRBJ2-2 TRBV5-1 16 NA NA TGCGCCAGCAGCTTGACCGGGAAACCCTCGACCGGGGAGCTGTTTTTT CASSLTGKPSTGELFF
TRBJ1-5 TRBV9 18 NA TRBD1 TGTGCCAGCAGCCCTAGCGTTTCAGGGGGCTCCAGCAATCAGCCCCAGCATTTT CASSPSVSGGSSNQPQHF
TRBJ1-5 TRBV6-5 15 few NA TGTGCCAGCAGTATAACAGGTCGCCGCAATCAGCCCCAGCATTTT CASSITGRRNQPQHF
TRBJ2-7 TRBV5-1 14 NA TRBD1 TGCGCCAGCAGCCCAACGGGACAGGGCTACGAGCAGTACTTC CASSPTGQGYEQYF
TRBJ2-5 TRBV5-4 17 NA TRBD2 TGTGCCAGCAGCTTGTCCATGACTAGCGGGGAACAAGAGACCCAGTACTTC CASSLSMTSGEQETQYF
TRBJ1-5 TRBV3-1/TRBV3-2 15 NA NA TGTGCCAGCAGCCAGGGCGCGGGGGGCACTCAGCCCCAGCATTTT CASSQGAGGTQPQHF
TRBJ2-7 TRBV28 15 NA TRBD2 TGTGCCAGCAGTTTTGGCGGGAGGGCCTCGGGAGAGCAGTACTTC CASSFGGRASGEQYF
TRBJ1-6 TRBV27 15 once NA TGTGCCAGGCGGTGGGGGCATAACTTGAATTCACCCCTCCACTTT CARRWGHNLNSPLHF
TRBJ2-2 TRBV7-3 13 NA NA TGTGCCAGCAGCTTGTCCTCTTCCCGGGAGCTGTTTTTT CASSLSSSRELFF
TRBJ2-1 TRBV19 17 NA TRBD1 TGTGCCAGCCAAAAAGGACTCGGGACAGGGAGGGTAAGTGAGCAGTTCTTC CASQKGLGTGRVSEQFF
TRBJ2-3 TRBV28 12 NA NA TGTGCCAGCAGTTTCACCAGGGATACGCAGTATTTT CASSFTRDTQYF
TRBJ2-6 TRBV6-2/TRBV6-3 15 NA NA TGTGCCAGCAGCCATGAACCCGACAGGGCCAACGTCCTGACTTTC CASSHEPDRANVLTF
TRBJ2-5 TRBV5-1 14 NA NA TGCGCCAGCAGCGTCGACAGCTCCCAAGAGACCCAGTACTTC CASSVDSSQETQYF
TRBJ2-2 TRBV5-1 16 NA TRBD2 TGCGCCAGCTATTTACTAGCGGGAGATTACACCGGGGAGCTGTTTTTT CASYLLAGDYTGELFF
TRBJ2-3 TRBV5-1 15 NA NA TGCGCCAGCAGCAGGGGGACGTTTAGCACAGATACGCAGTATTTT CASSRGTFSTDTQYF
TRBJ2-3 TRBV3-1/TRBV3-2 16 NA TRBD2 TGTGCCAGCAGCCCTCTTCGAGCGGGAGTTCGGGATACGCAGTATTTT CASSPLRAGVRDTQYF
TRBJ2-7 TRBV13 15 few NA TGTGCCAGCAGCTTAGAGGGCAGGGAAGGGCTCGAGCAGTACTTC CASSLEGREGLEQYF
TRBJ2-5 TRBV6-5 13 few NA TGTGCCAGCAGTTGGACAGCACAAGAGACCCAGTACTTC CASSWTAQETQYF
TRBJ2-7 TRBV6-5 14 NA NA TGTGCCAGCAGGGAGAGGGGGGGATCAGAAGAGCAGTACTTC CASRERGGSEEQYF
TRBJ1-2 TRBV12-3/TRBV12-4 13 once NA TGTGCCAGCAGCCTTCGGGGAAACTATGGCTACACCTTC CASSLRGNYGYTF
TRBJ2-2 TRBV18 13 NA NA TGTGCCAGCTCAGAAACTAGTCCCGGGGAGCTGTTTTTT CASSETSPGELFF
TRBJ1-3 TRBV30 14 once NA TGTGCCTGGAGCCCTGGACAGCAGGGAAACACCATATATTTT CAWSPGQQGNTIYF
TRBJ2-1 TRBV6-2/TRBV6-3 17 NA TRBD1 TGTGCCAGCAGCCCCGACAGGGTTTGGGCAAAGTACAATGAGCAGTTCTTC CASSPDRVWAKYNEQFF
TRBJ1-1 TRBV11-1 16 once NA TGTGCCAGCAGCTTGTACTTGGGTTTTGCGGACACTGAAGCTTTCTTT CASSLYLGFADTEAFF